The 5 T cell receptor beta chains below were found in one sample sequenced in a study of breast tumors, draining lymph nodes, adjacent tissues. Breast cancer patients provided tissue from their axillary draining lymph nodes. Each CDR3 protein is one row after TCRdb ran MiXCR on the multiplex PCR reads. Of 120,000 to 150,000 distinct CDR3 sequences detected, approximately 32% appear once; the ten largest clones hold about 2.5%. Input material: axillary lymph node tissue. These receptors were taken from a female donor with breast cancer. Some clones in this sample may be carry-over from other donors' samples.

A single count supports this clonotype. The rearrangement uses TRBV11-2 and TRBJ2-3; 12 nucleotides agree with TRBD1. CDR3 length: 16 amino acids. With 5 bases clipped from V and 6 bases from J, the junction kept 9 bases outside the gene matches. Germline loops: CDR1 SGHAT, CDR2 FQNNGV. The CDR3 is CASSPCGDRGPDTQYF. The DNA for the CDR3 is TGTGCCAGCAGCCCGTGTGGGGACAGGGGGCCGGATACGCAGTATTTT.

This clonotype was recorded at least ten times. As DNA, the CDR3 is TGTGCCAGCAGTGAAGAGGTGAACACTGAAGCTTTCTTT. As protein: CASSEEVNTEAFF. The chain recombines TRBV2 with TRBJ1-1; D not certain. Germline V gene data show CDR1 as SNHLY and CDR2 as FYNNEI. The CDR3 has 13 residues. V shed 1 base and J shed 0 bases, with 3 bases lying between them.

This clonotype appeared many times. Here the CDR3 DNA reads TGTGCCAGCAGACCCCGGGACCACACCTTACCTGGCTACACCTTC. Encoded protein: CASRPRDHTLPGYTF. The chain recombines TRBV6-5 with TRBJ1-2, with a possible D match to TRBD1 (5 bases). This CDR3 spans 15 amino acids. Germline V CDR1 and CDR2: MNHEY, SVGAGI. Trimming removed 6 bases at V and 7 bases at J, with 21 bases between.

V gene TRBV27 combines with J gene TRBJ2-1, with D maybe TRBD1 (5 bases). The V and J ends lost 5 bases and 7 bases respectively, with 12 bases between them. CDR1 and CDR2 from the germline V gene are MNHEY and SMNVEV (reference sequence). CDR3 size: 13 residues. The CDR3 reads CASSPDQGNEQFF. In DNA form, the CDR3 reads TGTGCCAGCAGTCCAGACCAGGGAAATGAGCAGTTCTTC.

In the case of this clonotype: The junction and the germline gene differ at one end; a read error may be behind it. The chain employs TRBV20-1 and TRBJ1-4; TRBD1 is a possible D gene (6 bases). Germline-derived CDR1 and CDR2 are DFQATT and SNEGSKA (reference sequence). CDR3 length: 14 residues. The CDR3 protein is CSALRAGANEKLFF. The CDR3 DNA reads TGCAGTGCGCTACGAGCGGGGGCTAATGAAAAACTGTTTTTC.